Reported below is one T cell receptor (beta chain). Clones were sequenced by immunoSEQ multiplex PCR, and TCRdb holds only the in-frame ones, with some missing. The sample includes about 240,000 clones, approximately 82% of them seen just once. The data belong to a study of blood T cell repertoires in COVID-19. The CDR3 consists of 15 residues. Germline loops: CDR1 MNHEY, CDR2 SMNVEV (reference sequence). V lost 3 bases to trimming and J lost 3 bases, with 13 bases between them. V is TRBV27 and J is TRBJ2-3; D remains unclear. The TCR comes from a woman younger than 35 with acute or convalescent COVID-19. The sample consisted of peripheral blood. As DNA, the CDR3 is TGTGCCAGCAGTTTTCGCCCTTTGAGTACAGATACGCAGTATTTT. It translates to CASSFRPLSTDTQYF.